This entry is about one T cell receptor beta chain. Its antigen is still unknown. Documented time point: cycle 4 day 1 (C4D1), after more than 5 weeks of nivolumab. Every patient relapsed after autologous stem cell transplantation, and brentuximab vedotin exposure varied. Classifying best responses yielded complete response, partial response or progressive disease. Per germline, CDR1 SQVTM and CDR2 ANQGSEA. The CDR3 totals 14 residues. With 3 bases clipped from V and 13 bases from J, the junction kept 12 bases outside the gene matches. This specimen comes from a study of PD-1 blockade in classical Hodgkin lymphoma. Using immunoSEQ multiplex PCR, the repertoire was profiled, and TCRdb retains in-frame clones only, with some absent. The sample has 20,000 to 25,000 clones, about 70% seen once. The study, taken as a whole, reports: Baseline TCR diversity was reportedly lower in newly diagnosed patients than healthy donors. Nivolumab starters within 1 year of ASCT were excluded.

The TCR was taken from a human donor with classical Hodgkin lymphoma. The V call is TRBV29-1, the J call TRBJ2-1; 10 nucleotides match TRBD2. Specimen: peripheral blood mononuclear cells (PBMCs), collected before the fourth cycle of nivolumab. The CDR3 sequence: CSVDLTSGPTSQFF. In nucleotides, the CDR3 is TGCAGCGTTGATTTGACTAGCGGGCCTACTTCACAGTTCTTC.